The entry below gives a single T cell receptor beta chain sequence along with its context. In the original analysis: From ImmunoSEQ came sequences covering only the junction and carrying no quality scores, so filtering differed. Some clones are missing from TCRdb's copy, which holds only in-frame ones; the method was immunoSEQ multiplex PCR. Clone size and the V and J calls come from that table; the DNA yielded D and trimming. This sample carries more than 1.2 million clones, around 98.5% of them seen once, and the ten largest clones take about 0.35%. Naive CD45RA+ and memory CD45RA-negative subsets were split from CD4+ cells. This sample is part of a study of shared clonotypes between healthy human individuals. Between the trimmed V and J ends, which lost 0 bases and 0 bases, there was a span of 18 bases. CDR3 length: 18 residues. Germline assignment: CDR1 GTSNPN and CDR2 SVGIG (reference sequence).

The sequenced material came from naive CD4+ T cells sorted from blood. Subset denoted: CD45RA+ positively selected. This chain connects TRBV30 to TRBJ1-3; unclear D gene. The TCR sequence derives from a man younger than 40 in good health. DNA of the CDR3: TGTGCCTGGAGTGTACCCCGATTGGCGTGGGACTCTGGAAACACCATATATTTT. As protein: CAWSVPRLAWDSGNTIYF.